These 21 T cell receptor beta chains share one sample of origin, sequenced in a study of CD8+CD57+ T cells in acquired aplastic anemia. Genomic DNA served as template for TCR beta VDJ and CDR3 profiling. A single record per CDR3 protein comes from TCRdb applying MiXCR to the reads. Among 400,000 to 450,000 distinct CDR3 sequences listed, 60% to 80% were seen once. Specimen: sorted CD4+, CD8+, or CD8+CD57+ T cells (not recorded which) from PBMCs. The receptors were gathered from a human donor in good health, serving as a control.

This clonotype was counted at least ten times. This chain links TRBV20-1 with TRBJ2-7, with TRBD2 identical over 11 bases. CDR3 length equals 14 residues. Germline values: CDR1 DFQATT, CDR2 SNEGSKA (reference sequence). J was trimmed by 2 bases and V by 3 bases; bases with no gene match: 3. The CDR3 region has the DNA TGCAGTGCTAGGACTAGCGGGAACACCTACGAGCAGTACTTC. As protein: CSARTSGNTYEQYF.

Here the CDR3 DNA reads TGTGCCAGCAGAGGTGAGGGTCATCAGCCCCAGCATTTT. Encoded protein: CASRGEGHQPQHF. V and J are TRBV6-5 and TRBJ1-5; the D is unclear. The CDR3 has 13 residues. V lost 6 bases and J lost 5, with 11 bases in between. CDR1 and CDR2 (germline): MNHEY, SVGAGI.

The V gene is TRBV5-5, the J gene TRBJ2-2; 7 bases map to TRBD1. This CDR3 contains 15 residues. Germline values: CDR1 SGHKS, CDR2 YYEKEE (reference sequence). After removal of 4 bases from V and 4 bases from J, the junction contained 7 bases not matched to a gene. CDR3 sequence reads: CASSLGQRITGELFF. The CDR3 region has the DNA TGTGCCAGCAGCCTGGGACAGCGTATCACCGGGGAGCTGTTTTTT.

This clonotype occurred many times. This rearrangement joins TRBV9 to TRBJ2-1; 11 bases align to TRBD1. The CDR3 totals 16 residues. Germline lookup yields CDR1 SGDLS and CDR2 YYNGEE. J lost 5 bases, V lost 2 bases, and 6 bases had no gene match. DNA for the CDR3: TGTGCCAGCAGCGTGACTGGACAGGGGGCTAACAATGAGCAGTTCTTC. This encodes CASSVTGQGANNEQFF.

As for this clonotype: One end of the junction varies from germline; a read error may be responsible. The chain has TRBV20-1 and TRBJ2-3; D is ambiguous. The CDR3 has 11 amino acids. Germline V CDR1 and CDR2: DFQATT, SNEGSKA (reference sequence). CDR3 in DNA: TGCAGTGCTAGCCCCGAGGCGTTCGAGCATTTT. Protein sequence: CSASPEAFEHF.

As concerns this clonotype: An end of the junction does not agree with germline; a read error may underlie this. The rearrangement uses TRBV15 and TRBJ2-7; TRBD2 might be the D (7 bases). Germline V CDR1 and CDR2: LNHNV, YYDKDF (reference sequence). The CDR3 loop spans 13 amino acids. CDR3 sequence (DNA): TGCGCCACCAGATTCAGGGGAGGGCACGAGCAGTACTTC. Its translation is CATRFRGGHEQYF.

The chain links TRBV7-8 to TRBJ2-7; D might be TRBD2 (7 bases). Germline CDR1 and CDR2: SGHVS and FQNEAQ. V lost 7 bases and J 4 bases, leaving 14 bases between the germline ends. The CDR3 runs to 13 residues. Here the CDR3 DNA reads TGTGCCAGCAAGGGGGGGGTGGGGTACGAGCAGTACTTC. This gives the protein CASKGGVGYEQYF. Filled out from reference TRBV7-8 and TRBJ2-7, the complete variable domain reads GAGVSQSPRYKVAKRGQDVALRCDPISGHVSLFWYQQALGQGPEFLTYFQNEAQLDKSGLPSDRFFAERPEGSVSTLKIQRTQQEDSAVYLCASKGGVGYEQYFGPGTRLTVT.

The genes are TRBV20-1 and TRBJ1-5; 9 bases are shared with TRBD1. The length of the CDR3 is 16 residues. Germline CDR1 reads DFQATT; CDR2 reads SNEGSKA (reference sequence). In DNA, the CDR3 is TGCAGCCTAACCCCCGGACAGGGGAATAGCAATCAGCCCCAGCATTTT. Its protein is CSLTPGQGNSNQPQHF.

The chain has TRBV7-8 and TRBJ2-5, with 10 bases fitting TRBD1. The CDR3 is 18 residues long. V gave up 4 bases and J gave up 4 bases; unmatched junction bases: 15. Germline-derived CDR1 and CDR2 are SGHVS and FQNEAQ. As DNA, the CDR3 is TGTGCCAGCAGCTGGCCCCGCCGCATCAGGACAGGGGGAGAGACCCAGTACTTC. Its protein product is CASSWPRRIRTGGETQYF. Supplemented by reference TRBV7-8 and TRBJ2-5, the full variable domain reads GAGVSQSPRYKVAKRGQDVALRCDPISGHVSLFWYQQALGQGPEFLTYFQNEAQLDKSGLPSDRFFAERPEGSVSTLKIQRTQQEDSAVYLCASSWPRRIRTGGETQYFGPGTRLLVL.

This clonotype has only a few counts. V is TRBV7-6 and J is TRBJ2-1; D uncertain. The CDR3 length is 13 residues. V lost 1 base to trimming and J lost 6 bases, with 7 bases between them. Germline loops: CDR1 SGHVS, CDR2 FNYEAQ. CDR3 sequence: CASSLGAFNEQFF. CDR3 sequence (DNA): TGTGCCAGCAGCTTAGGGGCATTCAATGAGCAGTTCTTC.

This clonotype was detected only once. The V and J genes are TRBV5-4 and TRBJ2-5; no reliable D call. V lost 4 bases to trimming and J lost 5 bases, with 18 bases between them. The germline V gene has CDR1 SGHNT and CDR2 YYREEE (reference sequence). The CDR3 totals 15 residues. The CDR3 is CASSVDAGPFETQYF. CDR3 DNA sequence: TGTGCCAGCAGCGTCGATGCCGGGCCTTTCGAGACCCAGTACTTC.

Turning to this clonotype: The junction and the germline gene differ at one end; a read error may be behind it. This chain uses TRBV19 with TRBJ1-5; no firm D call. The CDR3 has 13 residues. Germline V CDR1 and CDR2: LNHDA, SQIVND (reference sequence). The CDR3, as DNA: TGTGCCAGTAGTATTAATAGCGATCAGCGCCAGCATTTT. Protein product: CASSINSDQRQHF. Looking up the rest from reference TRBV19 and TRBJ1-5 gives the full variable domain: DGGITQSPKYLFRKEGQNVTLSCEQNLNHDAMYWYRQDPGQGLRLIYYSQIVNDFQKGDIAEGYSVSREKKESFPLTVTSAQKNPTAFYLCASSINSDQRQHFGDGTRLSIL.

V usage is TRBV3-1 and J usage is TRBJ1-6, with a tentative D call TRBD1 (5 bases). The CDR3 sequence is 22 residues long. Trimming cost V 1 base and J 6 bases, with 31 bases left between them. Germline CDR1 reads LGHDT; CDR2 reads YNNKEL (reference sequence). The CDR3 sequence: CASSQVVGRAPIIHLPNSPLHF. CDR3 coding DNA: TGTGCCAGCAGCCAAGTGGTGGGACGAGCTCCTATAATTCACCTGCCTAATTCACCCCTCCACTTT.

The rearrangement joins TRBV7-3 to TRBJ2-1; 13 nucleotides match TRBD2. CDR1 SGHTA and CDR2 FQGTGA come from the germline V gene. This CDR3 is built from 15 residues. With V trimmed by 6 bases and J by 7 bases, 6 bases remained unmatched. The CDR3 here is CASSRTSGGHNEQFF. The CDR3 nucleotides read TGTGCCAGCAGTCGGACTAGCGGGGGTCATAATGAGCAGTTCTTC.

V is TRBV10-3 and J is TRBJ2-7; D possibly corresponds to TRBD1 (5 bases). From germline, CDR1 is ENHRY and CDR2 SYGVKD. V was cut by 10 bases and J by 13 bases, with 20 bases left in between. CDR3 length: 11 residues. CDR3 DNA: TGTGCCAGCACTCACGAGTCTGGACACTACTTC. Its protein is CASTHESGHYF.

This chain connects TRBV2 to TRBJ2-5; TRBD2 aligns across 11 bases. Germline-derived CDR1 and CDR2 are SNHLY and FYNNEI. The length of the CDR3 is 15 residues. The V and J ends lost 8 bases and 2 bases, in that order; junction bases with no gene match: 7. The CDR3 reads CASSPRLAGQETQYF. CDR3 nucleotides: TGTGCCAGCTCACCCCGACTAGCGGGGCAAGAGACCCAGTACTTC.

The V and J genes are TRBV7-9 and TRBJ2-7; the D is unclear. The length of the CDR3 is 12 residues. Trimming took off 5 bases at V and 2 bases at J, with 7 bases between the two ends. Germline V gives CDR1 SEHNR, CDR2 FQNEAQ (reference sequence). CDR3 sequence: CASSRVAYEQYF. The CDR3 coding sequence is TGTGCCAGCAGCCGTGTCGCCTACGAGCAGTACTTC.

The chain joins TRBV7-9 to TRBJ2-7, with D hard to call. Trimming shortened V by 6 bases and J by 6 bases, and 21 bases separated the two germline ends. This CDR3 has 15 amino acids. CDR1 and CDR2 from the germline V gene are SEHNR and FQNEAQ (reference sequence). The CDR3 sequence is CASSLTQWVACEQYF. CDR3 bases: TGTGCCAGCAGTTTAACGCAATGGGTCGCCTGCGAGCAGTACTTC.

On this clonotype itself: The conserved phenylalanine or tryptophan normally closing the CDR3 is absent here, so this likely arose from a read error. It is unclear where the CDR3 begins or ends on the DNA, so no DNA is shown, and the CDR3 is as TCRdb lists it. The chain couples TRBV2 to TRBJ2-5; the D call TRBD1 from the table was never checked on the DNA. Looked up from germline, CDR1 is SNHLY and CDR2 is FYNNEI. Termini included, the CDR3 measures 16 amino acids. The CDR3 here is CASSPQGEDGHTTRSG.

This clonotype was observed at least ten times. This rearrangement joins TRBV6-6 to TRBJ1-5, with D maybe TRBD1 (5 bases). The germline V and J ends were trimmed by 6 bases and 5 bases, with 8 bases remaining between them. Per the germline V gene, CDR1 is MNHNY and CDR2 is SVGAGI (reference sequence). CDR3 length equals 12 residues. CDR3 residues: CASSTRDQPQHF. CDR3 DNA: TGTGCCAGCAGCACCAGGGATCAGCCCCAGCATTTT.

This clonotype was picked up many times. This chain joins TRBV5-5 and TRBJ2-7; D is uncertain. Germline loops: CDR1 SGHKS, CDR2 YYEKEE (reference sequence). Trimming took off 5 bases at V and 4 bases at J, with 16 bases between the two ends. The CDR3 totals 14 residues. The CDR3 loop is CASSGSPAYYEQYF. DNA for the CDR3: TGTGCCAGCAGTGGATCCCCAGCTTATTACGAGCAGTACTTC.